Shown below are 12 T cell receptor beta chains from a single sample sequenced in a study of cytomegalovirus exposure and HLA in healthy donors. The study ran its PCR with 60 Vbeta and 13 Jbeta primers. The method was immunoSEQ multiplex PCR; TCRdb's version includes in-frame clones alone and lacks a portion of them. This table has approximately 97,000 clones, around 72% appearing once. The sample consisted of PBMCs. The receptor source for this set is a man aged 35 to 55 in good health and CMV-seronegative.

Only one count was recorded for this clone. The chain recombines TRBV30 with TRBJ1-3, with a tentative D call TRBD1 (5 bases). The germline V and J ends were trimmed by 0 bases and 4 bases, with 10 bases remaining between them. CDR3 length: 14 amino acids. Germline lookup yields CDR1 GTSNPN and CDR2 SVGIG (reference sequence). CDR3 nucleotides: TGTGCCTGGAGTGTGGGGCTCTGGGGAAACACCATATATTTT. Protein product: CAWSVGLWGNTIYF.

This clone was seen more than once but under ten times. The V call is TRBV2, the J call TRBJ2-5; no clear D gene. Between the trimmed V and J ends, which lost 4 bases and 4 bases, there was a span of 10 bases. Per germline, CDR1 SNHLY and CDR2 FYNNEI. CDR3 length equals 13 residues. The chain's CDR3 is CASSVAAPETQYF. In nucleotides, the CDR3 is TGTGCCAGCAGTGTGGCGGCCCCAGAGACCCAGTACTTC. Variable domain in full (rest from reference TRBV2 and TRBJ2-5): EPEVTQTPSHQVTQMGQEVILRCVPISNHLYFYWYRQILGQKVEFLVSFYNNEISEKSEIFDDQFSVERPDGSNFTLKIRSTKLEDSAMYFCASSVAAPETQYFGPGTRLLVL.

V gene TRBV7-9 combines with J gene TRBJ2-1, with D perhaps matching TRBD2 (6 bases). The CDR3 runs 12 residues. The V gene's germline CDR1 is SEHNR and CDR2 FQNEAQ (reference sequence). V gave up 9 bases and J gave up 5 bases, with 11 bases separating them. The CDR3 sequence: CASRWGDNEQFF. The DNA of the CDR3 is TGTGCCAGTAGATGGGGGGACAATGAGCAGTTCTTC.

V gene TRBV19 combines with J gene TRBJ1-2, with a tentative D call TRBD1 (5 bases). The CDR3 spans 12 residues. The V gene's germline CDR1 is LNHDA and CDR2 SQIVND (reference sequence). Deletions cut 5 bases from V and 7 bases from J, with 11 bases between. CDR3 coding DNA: TGTGCCAGTAGTCCCGGTGGGGCTGGCTACACCTTC. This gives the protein CASSPGGAGYTF.

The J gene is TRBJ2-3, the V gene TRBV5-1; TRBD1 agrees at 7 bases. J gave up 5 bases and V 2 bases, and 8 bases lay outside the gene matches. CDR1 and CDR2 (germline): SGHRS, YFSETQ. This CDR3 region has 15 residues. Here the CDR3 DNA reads TGCGCCAGCAGCTTAACAGGGGACGGCGGAGATACGCAGTATTTT. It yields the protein CASSLTGDGGDTQYF.

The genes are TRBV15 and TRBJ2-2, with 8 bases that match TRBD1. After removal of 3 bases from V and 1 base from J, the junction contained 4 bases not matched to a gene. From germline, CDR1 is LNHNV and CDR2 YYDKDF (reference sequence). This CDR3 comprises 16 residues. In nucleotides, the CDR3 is TGTGCCACCAGCAGTCAGGGGGCCCTGAACACCGGGGAGCTGTTTTTT. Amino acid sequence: CATSSQGALNTGELFF.

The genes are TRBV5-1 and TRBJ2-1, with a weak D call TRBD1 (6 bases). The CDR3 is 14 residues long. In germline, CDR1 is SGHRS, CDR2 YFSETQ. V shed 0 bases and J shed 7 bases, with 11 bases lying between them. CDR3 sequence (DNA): TGCGCCAGCAGCTTGGGGCAGGGGTGGAATGAGCAGTTCTTC. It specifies CASSLGQGWNEQFF.

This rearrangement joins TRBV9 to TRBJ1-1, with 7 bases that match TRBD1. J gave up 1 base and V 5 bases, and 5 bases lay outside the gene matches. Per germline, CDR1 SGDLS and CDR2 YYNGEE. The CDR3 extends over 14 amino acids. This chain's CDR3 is CASRGTDQNTEAFF. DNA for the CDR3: TGTGCCAGCAGAGGGACAGATCAGAACACTGAAGCTTTCTTT. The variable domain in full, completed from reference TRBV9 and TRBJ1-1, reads DSGVTQTPKHLITATGQRVTLRCSPRSGDLSVYWYQQSLDQGLQFLIQYYNGEERAKGNILERFSAQQFPDLHSELNLSSLELGDSALYFCASRGTDQNTEAFFGQGTRLTVV.

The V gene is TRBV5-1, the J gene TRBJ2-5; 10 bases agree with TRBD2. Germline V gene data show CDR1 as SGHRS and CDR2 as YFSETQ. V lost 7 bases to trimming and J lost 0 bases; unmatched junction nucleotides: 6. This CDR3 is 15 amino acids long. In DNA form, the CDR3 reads TGCGCCAGCGCCGACACTAGCGGGGACCAAGAGACCCAGTACTTC. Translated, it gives CASADTSGDQETQYF.

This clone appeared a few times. CDR3 region: CASSDSNYGYTF. CDR3 in DNA: TGTGCCAGCAGTGACAGTAACTATGGCTACACCTTC. V is TRBV28 and J is TRBJ1-2, with D perhaps TRBD1 (5 bases). There are 12 residues in the CDR3. With 5 bases removed from V and 1 base from J, the gap between germline ends came to 5 bases. The germline CDR1 and CDR2 sequences are MDHEN and SYDVKM.

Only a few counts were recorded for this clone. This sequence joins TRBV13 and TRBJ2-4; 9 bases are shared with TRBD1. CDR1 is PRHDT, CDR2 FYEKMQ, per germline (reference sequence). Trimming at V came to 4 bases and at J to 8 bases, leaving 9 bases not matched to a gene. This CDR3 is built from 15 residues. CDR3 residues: CASSSTGGAEDIQYF. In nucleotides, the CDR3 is TGTGCCAGCAGCTCTACAGGGGGCGCGGAAGACATTCAGTACTTC.

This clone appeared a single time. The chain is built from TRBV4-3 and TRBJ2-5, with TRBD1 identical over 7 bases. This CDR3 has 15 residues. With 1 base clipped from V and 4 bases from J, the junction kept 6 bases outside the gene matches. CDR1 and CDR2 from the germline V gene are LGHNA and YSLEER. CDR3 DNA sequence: TGCGCCAGCAGCCAAGTGGGACAGACTCGAGAGACCCAGTACTTC. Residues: CASSQVGQTRETQYF.